This entry lists 24 T cell receptor beta chains sequenced from one sample in a study of blood T cell repertoires in COVID-19. Some clones are missing from TCRdb's copy, which holds only in-frame ones; the method was immunoSEQ multiplex PCR. Of about 200,000 clones in the sample, roughly 80% were seen once. The sample comprised peripheral blood. The receptors were gathered from a woman of 80 years or more with COVID-19, enrolled during active disease.

The V call is TRBV7-9, the J call TRBJ1-4; 8 bases align to TRBD1. Unmatched junction bases numbered 7, after V lost 0 bases and J lost 7 bases. Germline V gives CDR1 SEHNR, CDR2 FQNEAQ (reference sequence). This CDR3 comprises 16 residues. The CDR3 nucleotides read TGTGCCAGCAGCTTAGCGTCAGGGGGCTATGGTGAAAAACTGTTTTTT. This sequence encodes CASSLASGGYGEKLFF.

This clone was detected only a few times. The J gene is TRBJ1-2, the V gene TRBV29-1, with 7 bases matching TRBD1. Germline V gene data show CDR1 as SQVTM and CDR2 as ANQGSEA. CDR3 length equals 13 residues. J lost 6 bases, V lost 7 bases, and 11 bases had no gene match. CDR3 sequence (DNA): TGCAGCGCTACTCCCGGGACAGCGGATGGCTACACCTTC. Its translation: CSATPGTADGYTF.

As for this clone: Other DNA sequences from this sample encode an identical CDR3 as well. The chain combines TRBV5-1 with TRBJ1-1, with 8 bases aligning to TRBD1. This CDR3 comprises 14 residues. The germline gives CDR1 SGHRS, CDR2 YFSETQ. Trimming removed 4 bases from V and 1 base from J; junction bases left unmatched: 3. The CDR3 sequence is CASSPGTGNTEAFF. The CDR3 DNA reads TGCGCCAGCAGCCCCGGGACAGGGAACACTGAAGCTTTCTTT.

The gene calls are TRBV11-2 and TRBJ1-2; the D is unclear. Germline V lookup: CDR1 SGHAT, CDR2 FQNNGV. The V end was cut by 5 bases, the J end by 4 bases, with 20 bases between. CDR3 length: 16 residues. CDR3 sequence: CASSPRAGAAPYGYTF. Here the CDR3 DNA reads TGTGCCAGCAGCCCCCGGGCGGGTGCAGCACCCTATGGCTACACCTTC.

This rearrangement joins TRBV30 to TRBJ1-4; the D is unclear. This CDR3 comprises 11 residues. The germline V and J ends were trimmed by 3 bases and 6 bases, with 5 bases remaining between them. Looked up from germline, CDR1 is GTSNPN and CDR2 is SVGIG (reference sequence). CDR3 region: CAWSQYEKLFF. The CDR3 region has the DNA TGTGCCTGGAGCCAGTATGAAAAACTGTTTTTT.

This chain connects TRBV27 to TRBJ1-1, with 7 bases that match TRBD1. The CDR3 extends over 13 amino acids. V was pared by 4 bases and J by 5 bases, with 4 bases of the junction left unmatched. Germline-derived CDR1 and CDR2 are MNHEY and SMNVEV (reference sequence). The CDR3 region is CASSSRGSTEAFF. The CDR3 nucleotides read TGTGCCAGCAGTTCCAGGGGGTCTACTGAAGCTTTCTTT.

This clone was found once. This chain joins TRBV28 and TRBJ1-1, with 7 nucleotides matching TRBD1. Germline V gene lookup returns CDR1 MDHEN and CDR2 SYDVKM. The V segment lost 4 bases and the J segment 7 bases; nucleotides outside the gene matches: 12. There are 15 residues in the CDR3. For the CDR3, the DNA is TGTGCCAGCAGTTCTCTGACTGGGACAGACTATGAAGCTTTCTTT. This encodes CASSSLTGTDYEAFF.

This chain links TRBV5-1 with TRBJ1-2; D not certain. V gave up 4 bases and J gave up 2 bases, with 12 bases separating them. Germline CDR1 and CDR2: SGHRS and YFSETQ. The CDR3 sequence is 14 residues long. CDR3 sequence (DNA): TGCGCCAGCAGCGGCTCAGAATTAAACTATGGCTACACCTTC. Residues: CASSGSELNYGYTF.

This chain connects TRBV20-1 to TRBJ1-5, with D hard to call. The germline V gene encodes CDR1 DFQATT and CDR2 SNEGSKA (reference sequence). The CDR3 runs 13 residues. V lost 3 bases and J lost 2, with 8 bases in between. CDR3 residues: CSASKAGNQPQHF. DNA for the CDR3: TGCAGTGCTAGTAAGGCGGGCAATCAGCCCCAGCATTTT.

This rearrangement joins TRBV9 to TRBJ1-2, with TRBD1 identical over 7 bases. The germline V gene encodes CDR1 SGDLS and CDR2 YYNGEE. The V segment lost 4 bases and the J segment 1 base; nucleotides outside the gene matches: 7. This CDR3 contains 15 residues. The CDR3 DNA follows: TGTGCCAGCAGCCTCCGGGACAGTTATAACTATGGCTACACCTTC. Translating gives CASSLRDSYNYGYTF.

CDR3 region: CASSPGQGTQPQHF. Written as DNA, the CDR3 is TGTGCCAGCTCACCGGGACAGGGGACGCAGCCCCAGCATTTT. The chain joins TRBV18 to TRBJ1-5; 10 nucleotides match TRBD1. The CDR3 is 14 residues long. Germline trimming cut 3 bases from V and 7 bases from J; bases unmatched to any gene: 3. The germline CDR1 and CDR2 sequences are KGHSH and LQKENI.

The genes are TRBV20-1 and TRBJ1-1; D is uncertain. Germline V gene sequence: CDR1 DFQATT, CDR2 SNEGSKA (reference sequence). This CDR3 is 11 amino acids long. Between the trimmed V and J ends, which lost 5 bases and 5 bases, there was a span of 9 bases. The CDR3 spells CSAEGGTEAFF. As DNA, the CDR3 is TGCAGTGCTGAGGGAGGGACTGAAGCTTTCTTT.

This sequence joins TRBV12-3 or TRBV12-4 and TRBJ2-5; D is unresolved. CDR3 length equals 11 residues. Trimming shortened V by 6 bases and J by 1 base, and 3 bases separated the two germline ends. CDR3: CASSFQETQYF. In nucleotides, the CDR3 is TGTGCCAGCAGCTTCCAAGAGACCCAGTACTTC.

The chain links TRBV9 to TRBJ2-1; possibly TRBD1 for D (5 bases). The CDR3 sequence is 14 residues long. CDR1 and CDR2 (germline): SGDLS, YYNGEE. V was cut by 3 bases and J by 12 bases, with 19 bases left in between. The CDR3 spells CASSAGAIREVQFF. The CDR3, as DNA: TGTGCCAGCAGCGCTGGGGCCATTCGAGAGGTGCAGTTCTTC.

The V call is TRBV27, the J call TRBJ2-7; TRBD2 matches at 8 bases. This CDR3 is built from 13 residues. The V segment lost 6 bases and the J segment 5 bases; nucleotides outside the gene matches: 6. CDR1 is MNHEY, CDR2 SMNVEV, per germline (reference sequence). The CDR3, as DNA: TGTGCCAGCAGGTTAGCGGGAACCCACGAGCAGTACTTC. Protein product: CASRLAGTHEQYF.

The rearrangement uses TRBV24-1 and TRBJ2-5; 9 bases match TRBD1. This CDR3 is built from 13 residues. J was trimmed by 4 bases and V by 12 bases; bases with no gene match: 8. Germline CDR1 KGHDR, CDR2 SFDVKD. The CDR3 DNA reads TGTGCCCCCCCGGGACAGGGAGGAGAGACCCAGTACTTC. This translates into CAPPGQGGETQYF.

With respect to this clone: The same CDR3 arises from other DNA sequences in this sample as well. The chain couples TRBV5-1 to TRBJ2-7, with 7 positions matching TRBD2. This CDR3 region has 15 residues. The germline CDR1 and CDR2 sequences are SGHRS and YFSETQ. Trimming at V came to 0 bases and at J to 0 bases, leaving 3 bases not matched to a gene. CDR3 sequence reads: CASSLGGGSSYEQYF. CDR3 coding DNA: TGCGCCAGCAGCTTGGGAGGCGGGAGCTCCTACGAGCAGTACTTC.

This rearrangement joins TRBV6-6 to TRBJ1-6; TRBD1 agrees at 9 bases. The V gene end was trimmed by 0 bases and the J gene end by 9 bases; junction bases not matched to a gene: 6. The CDR3 extends over 16 amino acids. Germline V gene lookup returns CDR1 MNHNY and CDR2 SVGAGI (reference sequence). The CDR3 region has the DNA TGTGCCAGCAGTTACTCGGGGACAGGGTGGAGTTCACCCCTCCACTTT. The encoded protein is CASSYSGTGWSSPLHF.

This chain uses TRBV5-4 with TRBJ1-5, with unresolved D. From germline, CDR1 is SGHNT and CDR2 YYREEE (reference sequence). There are 14 residues in the CDR3. Trimming removed 4 bases from V and 0 bases from J, with 8 bases in between. As DNA, the CDR3 is TGTGCCAGCAGCGTAGCGTATAGCAATCAGCCCCAGCATTTT. Its translation: CASSVAYSNQPQHF.

The rearrangement joins TRBV28 to TRBJ1-4; D not certain. Germline V gene lookup returns CDR1 MDHEN and CDR2 SYDVKM. CDR3 size: 15 residues. V lost 7 bases to trimming and J lost 8 bases, with 20 bases between them. The CDR3 protein is CASNSPGSLTEKLFF. The DNA for the CDR3 is TGTGCCAGCAACTCACCAGGATCCCTAACGGAAAAACTGTTTTTT.

The chain joins TRBV24-1 to TRBJ1-2; no reliable D call. V was cut by 3 bases and J by 6 bases, with 7 bases left in between. CDR3 size: 12 residues. Germline V gene data show CDR1 as KGHDR and CDR2 as SFDVKD. The CDR3 loop reads CATSDQVDGYTF. In DNA form, the CDR3 reads TGTGCCACCAGTGATCAGGTGGATGGCTACACCTTC.

The DNA for the CDR3 is TGTGCCAGCAGTTTTCGGACAGGAAGCTATGGCTACACCTTC. Amino acids: CASSFRTGSYGYTF. V and J are TRBV11-2 and TRBJ1-2; 7 nucleotides align to TRBD1. J gave up 4 bases and V 6 bases, and 8 bases lay outside the gene matches. The CDR3 sequence is 14 residues long. CDR1 and CDR2 from the germline V gene are SGHAT and FQNNGV.

This clone was picked up one time. The chain has TRBV4-3 and TRBJ2-1, with D possibly matching TRBD2 (6 bases). V was shortened by 0 bases and J by 2 bases, with 14 bases between the two germline ends. CDR1 and CDR2 from the germline V gene are LGHNA and YSLEER. CDR3 length: 17 amino acids. The CDR3 is CASSQERAGSTYNEQFF. DNA for the CDR3: TGCGCCAGCAGCCAAGAAAGGGCGGGAAGCACCTACAATGAGCAGTTCTTC.

This chain links TRBV10-3 with TRBJ1-3, with D uncertain. The V gene lost 0 bases and the J gene lost 2 bases, with 8 bases spanning the gap. The CDR3 sequence is 15 residues long. Germline-derived CDR1 and CDR2 are ENHRY and SYGVKD. In DNA form, the CDR3 reads TGTGCCATCAGTGAGTCGGGCAGTCCTGGAAACACCATATATTTT. Translating gives CAISESGSPGNTIYF.